Each of the 19 T cell receptor beta chains below was sequenced from the same sample in a study of vaccination and CD4 T cells after COVID-19. The Oncomine TCR Beta short-read assay sequenced DNA from cultured CD4+ T cells. TCRdb used MiXCR to reprocess the PCR reads, holding one entry per CDR3 protein. The sample has roughly 25,000 distinct CDR3 sequences, roughly 33% seen once. Noted time point: late sampling 161 to 241 days after vaccination in a few convalescent patients. Treatment in this sample: roughly ten-day PBMC culture with coronavirus spike peptide pools or control peptides (ViraFEST assay). No antigens are known for them. The sample was CD4+ T cells from blood, cultured in vitro, taken about 7 months after SARS-CoV-2 vaccination. The origin of the receptors is a human donor who had recovered from COVID-19.

This chain links TRBV7-2 with TRBJ2-2; unclear D gene. The V and J ends lost 6 bases and 6 bases respectively, with 11 bases between them. CDR1 SGHTA and CDR2 FQGNSA come from the germline V gene. The CDR3 spans 13 residues. The CDR3 coding sequence is TGTGCCAGCAGTACCATAAGGGCCGGGGAGCTGTTTTTT. It codes for CASSTIRAGELFF.

This clonotype was detected only a few times. This chain uses TRBV6-5 with TRBJ2-7; D is unresolved. The V gene lost 4 bases and the J gene lost 3 bases, with 13 bases spanning the gap. The CDR3 spans 14 residues. Germline assignment: CDR1 MNHEY and CDR2 SVGAGI. The CDR3 DNA follows: TGTGCCAGCAGTTTATCAATTGTCAACTACGAGCAGTACTTC. It codes for CASSLSIVNYEQYF.

This clonotype was seen more than once but under ten times. V and J are TRBV7-2 and TRBJ2-3; 11 nucleotides line up with TRBD2. The CDR3 extends over 15 amino acids. V dropped 5 bases and J dropped 6; count of bases not matched to a gene: 7. The germline V gene encodes CDR1 SGHTA and CDR2 FQGNSA. The CDR3 DNA is TGTGCCAGCAGCCGCACGACTAGCGGGGCGGATACGCAGTATTTT. This sequence encodes CASSRTTSGADTQYF.

This chain joins TRBV7-6 and TRBJ2-7; 10 bases align to TRBD1. This CDR3 spans 17 amino acids. V lost 4 bases to trimming and J lost 6 bases; unmatched junction nucleotides: 15. Germline values: CDR1 SGHVS, CDR2 FNYEAQ. The CDR3 coding sequence is TGTGCCAGCAGCTCCTACCGCCAGGGGACAGGGGCAGCCGAGCAGTACTTC. Its protein product is CASSSYRQGTGAAEQYF.

In its sample, this clonotype was seen a few times. CDR3 sequence (DNA): TGTGCCACCAGCAGAGATACGGGAGGTTTAGATACGCAGTATTTT. Amino acids: CATSRDTGGLDTQYF. The chain carries TRBV15 and TRBJ2-3, with 7 positions matching TRBD2. Trimming cost V 0 bases and J 5 bases; bases outside gene matches: 5. The CDR3 has 15 residues. CDR1 and CDR2 (germline): LNHNV, YYDKDF (reference sequence).

This clonotype was counted between two and nine times. This chain joins TRBV27 and TRBJ2-5, with D unclear. The V and J ends lost 4 bases and 2 bases respectively, with 11 bases between them. Germline V gene data show CDR1 as MNHEY and CDR2 as SMNVEV (reference sequence). This CDR3 is 14 amino acids long. The CDR3 coding sequence is TGTGCCAGCAGTTCGCCCCCATTTCAAGAGACCCAGTACTTC. It codes for CASSSPPFQETQYF.

The CDR3 region is CSARYLSESSYNEQFF. CDR3 DNA sequence: TGCAGTGCTAGATACCTTAGCGAGAGCTCCTACAATGAGCAGTTCTTC. The chain employs TRBV20-1 and TRBJ2-1; the D gene is possibly TRBD2 (5 bases). CDR1 and CDR2 from the germline V gene are DFQATT and SNEGSKA (reference sequence). This CDR3 is 16 amino acids long. Trimming left V 2 bases short and J 0 bases short, with 14 bases between.

The chain uses TRBV20-1 and TRBJ2-1, with D perhaps matching TRBD2 (6 bases). Germline V lookup: CDR1 DFQATT, CDR2 SNEGSKA (reference sequence). The CDR3 consists of 16 residues. V dropped 0 bases and J dropped 1 base, with 13 bases sitting between them. The CDR3 here is CSARDPTRGSYNEQFF. CDR3 DNA: TGCAGTGCTAGAGATCCGACTAGAGGGTCCTACAATGAGCAGTTCTTC.

The rearrangement links TRBV4-3 to TRBJ2-1, with D unresolved. V shed 0 bases and J shed 6 bases, with 12 bases lying between them. The CDR3 sequence is 15 residues long. Germline V gives CDR1 LGHNA, CDR2 YSLEER. CDR3 in amino acids: CASSQDEVGFNEQFF. In nucleotides, the CDR3 is TGCGCCAGCAGCCAAGATGAGGTCGGCTTCAATGAGCAGTTCTTC.

This chain uses TRBV28 with TRBJ2-1, with TRBD2 as a possible D gene (6 bases). The V end was cut by 1 base, the J end by 8 bases, with 18 bases between. CDR3 size: 16 residues. The V gene's germline CDR1 is MDHEN and CDR2 SYDVKM. CDR3 coding DNA: TGTGCCAGCAGTTTATTCCCGGGAGCAGCCTTCGATGAGCAGTTCTTC. Its protein product is CASSLFPGAAFDEQFF.

V usage is TRBV7-6 and J usage is TRBJ2-1; possibly TRBD1 or TRBD2 for D (7 bases each). The CDR3 is 14 amino acids. Germline V gene data show CDR1 as SGHVS and CDR2 as FNYEAQ. Between the trimmed V and J ends, which lost 5 bases and 10 bases, there was a span of 18 bases. CDR3 residues: CASSPRDSGKEQFF. The CDR3 bases are TGTGCCAGCAGCCCCAGGGACAGCGGGAAGGAGCAGTTCTTC.

The chain carries TRBV18 and TRBJ1-2; TRBD1 matches at 11 bases. The CDR3 length is 14 residues. Germline lookup yields CDR1 KGHSH and CDR2 LQKENI. J gave up 14 bases and V 2 bases, and 10 bases lay outside the gene matches. Here the CDR3 DNA reads TGTGCCAGCTCACCAAGTGCTGGACAGGGGGCATGGACCTTC. Its protein product is CASSPSAGQGAWTF.

By sample share, this clonotype is medium-sized. In DNA, the CDR3 is TGTGCCAGCAGCCCACGCCGGGGAGAGACCCAGTACTTC. Protein sequence: CASSPRRGETQYF. The chain carries TRBV7-6 and TRBJ2-5; possibly TRBD2 for D (5 bases). The germline V gene encodes CDR1 SGHVS and CDR2 FNYEAQ. V was clipped by 5 bases and J by 4 bases, with 11 bases between them. This CDR3 has 13 amino acids.

This clonotype was seen a few times. V usage is TRBV20-1 and J usage is TRBJ2-3, with 7 bases matching TRBD1. The CDR3 totals 12 residues. Germline trimming cut 5 bases from V and 4 bases from J; bases unmatched to any gene: 3. The germline V gene has CDR1 DFQATT and CDR2 SNEGSKA (reference sequence). In DNA form, the CDR3 reads TGCAGTGCTTTCCAGGGGGCAGATACGCAGTATTTT. It codes for CSAFQGADTQYF.

The chain employs TRBV19 and TRBJ2-7, with 7 bases matching TRBD2. The germline CDR1 and CDR2 sequences are LNHDA and SQIVND (reference sequence). The CDR3 sequence is 14 residues long. V was clipped by 6 bases and J by 5 bases; unmatched bases: 10. The CDR3 is CASRISIAGNEQYF. CDR3 bases: TGTGCCAGTAGGATCTCGATAGCGGGCAACGAGCAGTACTTC.

The genes are TRBV7-2 and TRBJ2-6; D is perhaps TRBD2 (6 bases). The V gene's germline CDR1 is SGHTA and CDR2 FQGNSA. Trimming removed 8 bases at V and 2 bases at J, with 10 bases between. The CDR3 length is 14 residues. The CDR3 bases are TGTGCCAGCGGGCGGGGAGCTGGGGCCAACGTCCTGACTTTC. Amino acids: CASGRGAGANVLTF. Drawing the rest from reference TRBV7-2 and TRBJ2-6, the complete variable domain is GAGVSQSPSNKVTEKGKDVELRCDPISGHTALYWYRQSLGQGLEFLIYFQGNSAPDKSGLPSDRFSAERTGGSVSTLTIQRTQQEDSAVYLCASGRGAGANVLTFGAGSRLTVL.

J is TRBJ2-7 and V is TRBV6-5; D possibly corresponds to TRBD1 (6 bases). With 2 bases removed from V and 2 bases from J, the gap between germline ends came to 7 bases. The CDR3 is made up of 13 amino acids. Germline CDR1 and CDR2: MNHEY and SVGAGI. The CDR3 is CASSYDRTYEQYF. The CDR3 DNA reads as TGTGCCAGCAGTTACGACAGGACCTACGAGCAGTACTTC.

The chain uses TRBV14 and TRBJ1-6; D is unresolved. V lost 1 base and J 7 bases, leaving 8 bases between the germline ends. The CDR3 sequence is 14 residues long. Germline-derived CDR1 and CDR2 are SGHDN and FVKESK. The CDR3 bases are TGTGCCAGCAGCCAAGGAAGACACAATTCACCCCTCCACTTT. It is translated as CASSQGRHNSPLHF.

The chain is built from TRBV4-1 and TRBJ2-5; D may be TRBD1 or TRBD2 (5 bases each). The CDR3 is 16 amino acids. From germline, CDR1 is MGHRA and CDR2 YSYEKL. Trimming cost V 2 bases and J 2 bases, with 15 bases left between them. In DNA form, the CDR3 reads TGCGCCAGCAGCCAAACACCGGGACGGGAACAAGAGACCCAGTACTTC. Protein product: CASSQTPGREQETQYF.